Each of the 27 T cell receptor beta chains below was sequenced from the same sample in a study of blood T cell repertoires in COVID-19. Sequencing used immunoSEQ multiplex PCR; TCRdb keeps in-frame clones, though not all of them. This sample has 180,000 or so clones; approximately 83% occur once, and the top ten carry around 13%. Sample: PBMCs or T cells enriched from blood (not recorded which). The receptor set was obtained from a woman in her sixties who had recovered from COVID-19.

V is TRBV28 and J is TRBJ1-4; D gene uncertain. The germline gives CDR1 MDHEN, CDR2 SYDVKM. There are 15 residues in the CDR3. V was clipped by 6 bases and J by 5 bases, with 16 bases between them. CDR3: CASSNDQSLNEKLFF. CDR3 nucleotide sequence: TGTGCCAGCAGCAATGATCAGTCCCTCAATGAAAAACTGTTTTTT.

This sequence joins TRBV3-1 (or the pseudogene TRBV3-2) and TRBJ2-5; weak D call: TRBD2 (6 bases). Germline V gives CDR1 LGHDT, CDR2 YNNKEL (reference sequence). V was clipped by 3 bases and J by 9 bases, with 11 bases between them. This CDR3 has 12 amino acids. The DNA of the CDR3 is TGTGCCAGCAGCCATGCCGGGGAGGCCCAGTACTTC. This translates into CASSHAGEAQYF.

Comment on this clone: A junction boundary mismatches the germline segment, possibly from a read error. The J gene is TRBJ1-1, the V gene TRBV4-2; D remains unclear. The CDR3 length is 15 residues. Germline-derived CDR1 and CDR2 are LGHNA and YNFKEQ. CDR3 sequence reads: CASSQVEIVNPEAFF. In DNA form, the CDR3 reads TGTGCCAGCAGCCAAGTAGAAATAGTGAACCCTGAAGCTTTCTTT.

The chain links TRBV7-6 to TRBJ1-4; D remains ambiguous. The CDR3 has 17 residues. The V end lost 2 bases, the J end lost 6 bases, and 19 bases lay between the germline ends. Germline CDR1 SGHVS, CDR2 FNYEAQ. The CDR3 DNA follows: TGTGCCAGCAGCTTAACCCTCGGTCAGGCTTTTGATGAAAAACTGTTTTTT. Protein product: CASSLTLGQAFDEKLFF.

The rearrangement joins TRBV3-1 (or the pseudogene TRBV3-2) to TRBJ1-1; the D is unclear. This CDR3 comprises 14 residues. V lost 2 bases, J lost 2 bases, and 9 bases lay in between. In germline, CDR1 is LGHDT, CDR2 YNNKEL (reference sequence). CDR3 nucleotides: TGTGCCAGCAGCCAACGGGGAAGAAACACTGAAGCTTTCTTT. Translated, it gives CASSQRGRNTEAFF.

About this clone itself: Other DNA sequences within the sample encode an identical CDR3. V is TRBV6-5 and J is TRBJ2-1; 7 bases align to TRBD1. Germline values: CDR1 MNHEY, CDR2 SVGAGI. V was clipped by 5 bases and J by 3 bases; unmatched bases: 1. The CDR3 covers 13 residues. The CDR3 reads CASSRDSYNEQFF. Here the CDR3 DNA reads TGTGCCAGCAGTAGGGACAGCTACAATGAGCAGTTCTTC.

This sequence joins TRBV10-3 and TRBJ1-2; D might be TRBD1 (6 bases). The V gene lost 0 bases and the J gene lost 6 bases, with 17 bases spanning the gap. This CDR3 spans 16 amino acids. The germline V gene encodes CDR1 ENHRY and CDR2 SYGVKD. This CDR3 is CAISESWGGMADGYTF. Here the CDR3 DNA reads TGTGCCATCAGTGAGTCATGGGGGGGCATGGCCGATGGCTACACCTTC.

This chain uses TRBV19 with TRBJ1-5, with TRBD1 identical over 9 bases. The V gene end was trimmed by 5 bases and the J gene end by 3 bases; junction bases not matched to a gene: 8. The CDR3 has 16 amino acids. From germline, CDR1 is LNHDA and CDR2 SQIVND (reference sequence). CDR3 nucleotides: TGTGCCAGTAGTCCCTCGACAGGGGGAGTCAATCAGCCCCAGCATTTT. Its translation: CASSPSTGGVNQPQHF.

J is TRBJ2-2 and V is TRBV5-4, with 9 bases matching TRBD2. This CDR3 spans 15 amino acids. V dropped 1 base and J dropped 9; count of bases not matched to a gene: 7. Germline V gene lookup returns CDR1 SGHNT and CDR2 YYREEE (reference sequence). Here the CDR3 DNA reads TGTGCCAGCAGCTTGATACAGCGGGAGGCTCGGGAGCTGTTTTTT. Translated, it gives CASSLIQREARELFF.

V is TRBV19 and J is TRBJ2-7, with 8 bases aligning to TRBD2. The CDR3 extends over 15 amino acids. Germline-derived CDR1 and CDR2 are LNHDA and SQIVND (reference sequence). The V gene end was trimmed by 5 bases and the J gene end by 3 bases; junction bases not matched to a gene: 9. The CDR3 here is CASSRRAGGDYEQYF. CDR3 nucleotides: TGTGCCAGTAGTCGTCGCGCCGGGGGGGACTACGAGCAGTACTTC.

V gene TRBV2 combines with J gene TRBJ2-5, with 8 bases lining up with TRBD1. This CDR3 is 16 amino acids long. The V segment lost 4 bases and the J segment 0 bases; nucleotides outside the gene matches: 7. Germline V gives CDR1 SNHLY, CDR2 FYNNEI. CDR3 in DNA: TGTGCCAGCAGTGTGTCGCCAGGGGGCCACCAAGAGACCCAGTACTTC. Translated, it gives CASSVSPGGHQETQYF.

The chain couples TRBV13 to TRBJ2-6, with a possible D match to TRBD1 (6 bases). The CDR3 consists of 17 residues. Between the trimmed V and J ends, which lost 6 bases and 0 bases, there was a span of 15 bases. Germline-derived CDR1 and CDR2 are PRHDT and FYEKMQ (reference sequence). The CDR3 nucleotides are TGTGCCAGCAGGCGTCGGGACACCTTCTCTGGGGCCAACGTCCTGACTTTC. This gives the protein CASRRRDTFSGANVLTF.

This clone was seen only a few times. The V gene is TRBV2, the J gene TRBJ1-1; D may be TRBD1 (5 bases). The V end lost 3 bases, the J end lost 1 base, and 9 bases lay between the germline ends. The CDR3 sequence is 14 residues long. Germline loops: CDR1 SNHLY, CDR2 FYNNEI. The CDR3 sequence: CASSDRVGNTEAFF. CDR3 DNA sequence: TGTGCCAGCAGTGACAGGGTGGGGAACACTGAAGCTTTCTTT.

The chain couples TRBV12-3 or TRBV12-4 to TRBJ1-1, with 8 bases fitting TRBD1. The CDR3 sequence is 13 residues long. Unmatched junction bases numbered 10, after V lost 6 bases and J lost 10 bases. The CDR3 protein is CASRTGTGSRAFF. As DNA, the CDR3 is TGTGCCAGCAGAACCGGGACAGGTTCCCGAGCTTTCTTT.

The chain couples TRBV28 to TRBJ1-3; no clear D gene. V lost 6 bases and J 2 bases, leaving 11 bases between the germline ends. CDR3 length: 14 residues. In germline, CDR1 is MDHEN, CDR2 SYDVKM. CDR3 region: CASRPLGPGNTIYF. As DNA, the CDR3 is TGTGCCAGCAGACCCCTAGGTCCTGGAAACACCATATATTTT.

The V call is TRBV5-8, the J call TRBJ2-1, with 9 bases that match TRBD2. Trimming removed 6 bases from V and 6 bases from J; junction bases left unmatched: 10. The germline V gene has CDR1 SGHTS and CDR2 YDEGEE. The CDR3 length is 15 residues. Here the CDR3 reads CASIYAGGPGNEQFF. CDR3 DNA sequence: TGTGCCAGCATTTATGCGGGAGGGCCGGGCAATGAGCAGTTCTTC.

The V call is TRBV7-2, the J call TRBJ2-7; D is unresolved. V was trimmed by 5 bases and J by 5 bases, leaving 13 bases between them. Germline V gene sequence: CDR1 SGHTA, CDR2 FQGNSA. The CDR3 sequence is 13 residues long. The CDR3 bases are TGTGCCAGCAGCCCCCCCTCCCCGGACGAGCAGTACTTC. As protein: CASSPPSPDEQYF.

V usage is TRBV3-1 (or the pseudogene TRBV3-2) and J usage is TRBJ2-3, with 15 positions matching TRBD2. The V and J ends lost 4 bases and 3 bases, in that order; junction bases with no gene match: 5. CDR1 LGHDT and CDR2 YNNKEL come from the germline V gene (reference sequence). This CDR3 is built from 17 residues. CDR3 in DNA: TGTGCCAGCAGCCGGACTAGCGGGAGGGCCGGGACAGATACGCAGTATTTT. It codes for CASSRTSGRAGTDTQYF.

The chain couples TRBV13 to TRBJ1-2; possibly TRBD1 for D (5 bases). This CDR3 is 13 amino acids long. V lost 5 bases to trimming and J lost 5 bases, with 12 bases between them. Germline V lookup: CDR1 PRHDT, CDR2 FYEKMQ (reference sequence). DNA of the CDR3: TGTGCCAGCAGCCTCAGACAGCCGTATGGCTACACCTTC. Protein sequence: CASSLRQPYGYTF.

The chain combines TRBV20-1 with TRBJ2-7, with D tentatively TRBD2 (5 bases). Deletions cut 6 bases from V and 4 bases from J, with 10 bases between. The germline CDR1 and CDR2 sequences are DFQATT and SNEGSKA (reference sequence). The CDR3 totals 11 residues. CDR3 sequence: CSALREYEQYF. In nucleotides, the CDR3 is TGCAGTGCCCTTAGGGAGTACGAGCAGTACTTC.

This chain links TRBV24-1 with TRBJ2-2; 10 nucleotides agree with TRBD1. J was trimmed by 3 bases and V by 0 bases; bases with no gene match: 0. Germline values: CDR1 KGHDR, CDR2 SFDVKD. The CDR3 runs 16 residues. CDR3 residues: CATSDLGQGDTGELFF. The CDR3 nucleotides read TGTGCCACCAGTGATTTGGGACAGGGGGACACCGGGGAGCTGTTTTTT.

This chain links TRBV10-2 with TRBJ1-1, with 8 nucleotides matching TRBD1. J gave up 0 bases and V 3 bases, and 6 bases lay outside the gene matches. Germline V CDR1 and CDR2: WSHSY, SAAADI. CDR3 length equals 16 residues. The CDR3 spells CASSDPWTGLNTEAFF. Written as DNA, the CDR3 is TGCGCCAGCAGTGACCCATGGACAGGGCTGAACACTGAAGCTTTCTTT.

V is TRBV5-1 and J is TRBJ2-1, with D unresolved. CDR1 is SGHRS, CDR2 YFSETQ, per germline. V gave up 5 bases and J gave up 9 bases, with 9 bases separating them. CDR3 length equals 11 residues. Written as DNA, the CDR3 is TGCGCCAGCAGGACATCGATTGAGCAGTTCTTC. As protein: CASRTSIEQFF.

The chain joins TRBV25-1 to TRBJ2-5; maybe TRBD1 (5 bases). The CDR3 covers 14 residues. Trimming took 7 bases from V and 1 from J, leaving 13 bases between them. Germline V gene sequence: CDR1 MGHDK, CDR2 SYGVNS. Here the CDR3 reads CASTPDRLQETQYF. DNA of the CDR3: TGTGCCAGCACCCCAGACAGACTCCAAGAGACCCAGTACTTC.

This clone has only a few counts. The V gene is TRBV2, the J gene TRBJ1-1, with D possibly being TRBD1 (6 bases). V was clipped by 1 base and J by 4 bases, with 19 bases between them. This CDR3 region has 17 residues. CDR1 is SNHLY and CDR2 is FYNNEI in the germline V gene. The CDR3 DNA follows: TGTGCCAGCAGTGAAGACAGGGATAGGGCGTGGGGCACTGAAGCTTTCTTT. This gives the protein CASSEDRDRAWGTEAFF. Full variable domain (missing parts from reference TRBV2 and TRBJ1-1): EPEVTQTPSHQVTQMGQEVILRCVPISNHLYFYWYRQILGQKVEFLVSFYNNEISEKSEIFDDQFSVERPDGSNFTLKIRSTKLEDSAMYFCASSEDRDRAWGTEAFFGQGTRLTVV.

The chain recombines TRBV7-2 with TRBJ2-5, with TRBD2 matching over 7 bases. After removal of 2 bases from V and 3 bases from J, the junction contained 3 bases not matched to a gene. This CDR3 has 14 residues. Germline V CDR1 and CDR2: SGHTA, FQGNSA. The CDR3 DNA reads TGTGCCAGCAGCTTATGGGCGGGGGAAGAGACCCAGTACTTC. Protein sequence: CASSLWAGEETQYF.

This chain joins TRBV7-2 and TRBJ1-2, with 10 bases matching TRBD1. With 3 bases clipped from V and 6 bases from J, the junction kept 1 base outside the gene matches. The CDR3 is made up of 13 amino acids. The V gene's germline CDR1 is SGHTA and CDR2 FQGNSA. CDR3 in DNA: TGTGCCAGCAGCTTCGACAGGGGGCATGGCTACACCTTC. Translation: CASSFDRGHGYTF.